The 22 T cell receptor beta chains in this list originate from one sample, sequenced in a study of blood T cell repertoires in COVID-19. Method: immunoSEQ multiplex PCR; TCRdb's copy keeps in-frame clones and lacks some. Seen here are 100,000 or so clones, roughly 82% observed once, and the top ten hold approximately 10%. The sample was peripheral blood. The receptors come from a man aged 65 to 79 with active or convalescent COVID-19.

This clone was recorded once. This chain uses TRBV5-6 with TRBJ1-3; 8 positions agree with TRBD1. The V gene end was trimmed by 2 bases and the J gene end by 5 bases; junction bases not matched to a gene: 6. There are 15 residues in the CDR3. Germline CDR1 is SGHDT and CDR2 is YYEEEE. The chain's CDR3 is CASSFGQGWRNTIYF. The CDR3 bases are TGTGCCAGCAGCTTTGGACAGGGTTGGAGAAACACCATATATTTT.

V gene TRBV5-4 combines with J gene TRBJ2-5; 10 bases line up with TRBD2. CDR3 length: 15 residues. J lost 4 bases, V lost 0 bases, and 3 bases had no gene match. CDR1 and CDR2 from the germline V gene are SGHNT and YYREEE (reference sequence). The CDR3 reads CASSLVAGGGETQYF. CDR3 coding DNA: TGTGCCAGCAGCTTGGTAGCGGGGGGCGGAGAGACCCAGTACTTC.

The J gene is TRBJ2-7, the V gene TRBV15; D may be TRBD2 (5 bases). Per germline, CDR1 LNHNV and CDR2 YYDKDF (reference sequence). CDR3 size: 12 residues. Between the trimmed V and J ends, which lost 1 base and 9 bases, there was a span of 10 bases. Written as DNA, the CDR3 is TGTGCCACCAGCAGAGGAGGGCAGGCGCAGTACTTC. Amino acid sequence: CATSRGGQAQYF.

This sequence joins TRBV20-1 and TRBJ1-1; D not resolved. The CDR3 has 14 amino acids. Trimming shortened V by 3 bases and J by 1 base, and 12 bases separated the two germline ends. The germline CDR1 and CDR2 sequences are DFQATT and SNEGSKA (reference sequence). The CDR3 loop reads CSASLLDTNTEAFF. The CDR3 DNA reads TGCAGTGCTAGTTTGCTCGACACGAACACTGAAGCTTTCTTT.

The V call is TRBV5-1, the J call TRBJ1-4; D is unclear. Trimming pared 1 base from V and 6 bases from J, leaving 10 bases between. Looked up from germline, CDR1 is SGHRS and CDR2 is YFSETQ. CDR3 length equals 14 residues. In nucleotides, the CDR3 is TGCGCCAGCAGCTTGCCAGGCACGGATGAAAAACTGTTTTTT. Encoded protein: CASSLPGTDEKLFF.

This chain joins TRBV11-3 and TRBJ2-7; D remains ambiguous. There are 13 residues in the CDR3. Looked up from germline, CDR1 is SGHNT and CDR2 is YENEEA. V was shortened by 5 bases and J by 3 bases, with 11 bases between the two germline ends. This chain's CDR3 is CASSPSPGYEQYF. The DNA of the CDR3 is TGTGCCAGCAGCCCATCCCCAGGCTACGAGCAGTACTTC.

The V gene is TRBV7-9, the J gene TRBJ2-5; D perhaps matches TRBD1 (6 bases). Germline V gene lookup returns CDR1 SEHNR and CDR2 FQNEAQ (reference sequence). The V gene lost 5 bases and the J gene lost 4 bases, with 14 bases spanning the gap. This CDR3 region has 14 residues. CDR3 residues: CASSILMGAETQYF. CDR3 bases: TGTGCCAGCAGCATCCTTATGGGGGCAGAGACCCAGTACTTC.

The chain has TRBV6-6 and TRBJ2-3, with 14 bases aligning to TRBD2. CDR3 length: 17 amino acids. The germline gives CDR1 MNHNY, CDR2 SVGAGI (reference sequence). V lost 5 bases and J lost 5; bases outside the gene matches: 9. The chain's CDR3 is CASSRTGLAGAGDTQYF. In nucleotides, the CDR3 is TGTGCCAGCAGTCGCACGGGACTAGCGGGGGCGGGAGATACGCAGTATTTT.

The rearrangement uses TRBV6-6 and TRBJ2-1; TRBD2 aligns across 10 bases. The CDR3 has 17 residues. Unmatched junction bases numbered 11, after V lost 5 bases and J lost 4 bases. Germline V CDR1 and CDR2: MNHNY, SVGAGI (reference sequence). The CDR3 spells CASSLTPSGGLYNEQFF. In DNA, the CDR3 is TGTGCCAGCAGTCTAACCCCTAGCGGGGGATTGTACAATGAGCAGTTCTTC.

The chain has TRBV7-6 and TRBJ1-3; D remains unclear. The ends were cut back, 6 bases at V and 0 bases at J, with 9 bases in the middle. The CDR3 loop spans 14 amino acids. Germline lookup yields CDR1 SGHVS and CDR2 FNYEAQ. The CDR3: CASSRRSSGNTIYF. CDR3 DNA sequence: TGTGCCAGCAGTAGGAGGTCCTCTGGAAACACCATATATTTT. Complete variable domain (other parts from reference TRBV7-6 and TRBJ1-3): GAGVSQSPRYKVTKRGQDVALRCDPISGHVSLYWYRQALGQGPEFLTYFNYEAQQDKSGLPNDRFSAERPEGSISTLTIQRTEQRDSAMYRCASSRRSSGNTIYFGEGSWLTVV.

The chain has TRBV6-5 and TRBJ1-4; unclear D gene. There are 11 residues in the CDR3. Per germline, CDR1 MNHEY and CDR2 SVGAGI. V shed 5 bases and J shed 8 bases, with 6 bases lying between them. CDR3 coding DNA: TGTGCCAGCAGTCCAACAGAAAAACTGTTTTTT. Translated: CASSPTEKLFF.

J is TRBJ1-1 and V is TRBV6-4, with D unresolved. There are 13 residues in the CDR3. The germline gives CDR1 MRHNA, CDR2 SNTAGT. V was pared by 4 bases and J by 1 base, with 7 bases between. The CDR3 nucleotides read TGTGCCAGCAGTGTACATACGAACACTGAAGCTTTCTTT. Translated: CASSVHTNTEAFF.

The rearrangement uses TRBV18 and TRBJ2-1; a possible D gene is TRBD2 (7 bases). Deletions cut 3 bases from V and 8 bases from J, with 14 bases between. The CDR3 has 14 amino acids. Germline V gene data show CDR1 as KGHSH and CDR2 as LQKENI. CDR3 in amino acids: CASSPAGAYYEQFF. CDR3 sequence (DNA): TGTGCCAGCTCACCTGCGGGGGCCTATTATGAGCAGTTCTTC. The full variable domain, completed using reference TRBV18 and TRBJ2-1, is NAGVMQNPRHLVRRRGQEARLRCSPMKGHSHVYWYRQLPEEGLKFMVYLQKENIIDESGMPKERFSAEFPKEGPSILRIQQVVRGDSAAYFCASSPAGAYYEQFFGPGTRLTVL.

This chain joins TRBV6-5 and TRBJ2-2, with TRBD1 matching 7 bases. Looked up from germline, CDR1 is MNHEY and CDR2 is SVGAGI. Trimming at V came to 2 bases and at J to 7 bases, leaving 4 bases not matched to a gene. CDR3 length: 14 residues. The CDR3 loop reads CASSYRGPGGELFF. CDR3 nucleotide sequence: TGTGCCAGCAGTTACAGGGGGCCCGGCGGGGAGCTGTTTTTT.

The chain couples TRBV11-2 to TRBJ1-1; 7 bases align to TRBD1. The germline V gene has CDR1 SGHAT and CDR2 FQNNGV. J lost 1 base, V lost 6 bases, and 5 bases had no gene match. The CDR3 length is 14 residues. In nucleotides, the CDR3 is TGTGCCAGCAGACGTCAGGGGGGGAACACTGAAGCTTTCTTT. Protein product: CASRRQGGNTEAFF. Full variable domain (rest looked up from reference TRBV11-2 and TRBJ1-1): EAGVAQSPRYKIIEKRQSVAFWCNPISGHATLYWYQQILGQGPKLLIQFQNNGVVDDSQLPKDRFSAERLKGVDSTLKIQPAKLEDSAVYLCASRRQGGNTEAFFGQGTRLTVV.

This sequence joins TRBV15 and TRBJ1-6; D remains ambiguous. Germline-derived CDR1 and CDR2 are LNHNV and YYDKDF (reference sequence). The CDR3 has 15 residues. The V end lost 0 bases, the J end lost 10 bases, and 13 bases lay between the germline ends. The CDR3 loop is CATSREGRGLSPLHF. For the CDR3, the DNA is TGTGCCACCAGCAGAGAGGGGAGAGGGTTGTCACCCCTCCACTTT.

CDR3 in amino acids: CASSLDGTVSYEQYF. The DNA for the CDR3 is TGTGCCAGCAGCTTAGATGGGACAGTCTCTTACGAGCAGTACTTC. This rearrangement joins TRBV7-2 to TRBJ2-7, with 7 bases lining up with TRBD1. Germline values: CDR1 SGHTA, CDR2 FQGNSA. V was pared by 1 base and J by 4 bases, with 7 bases of the junction left unmatched. The CDR3 covers 15 residues.

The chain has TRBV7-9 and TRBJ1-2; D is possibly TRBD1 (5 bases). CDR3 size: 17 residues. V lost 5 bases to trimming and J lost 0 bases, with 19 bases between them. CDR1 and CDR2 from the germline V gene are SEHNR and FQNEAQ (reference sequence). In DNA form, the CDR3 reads TGTGCCAGCAGCCTGGGACTGAGGTCTAGAACTAACTATGGCTACACCTTC. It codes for CASSLGLRSRTNYGYTF.

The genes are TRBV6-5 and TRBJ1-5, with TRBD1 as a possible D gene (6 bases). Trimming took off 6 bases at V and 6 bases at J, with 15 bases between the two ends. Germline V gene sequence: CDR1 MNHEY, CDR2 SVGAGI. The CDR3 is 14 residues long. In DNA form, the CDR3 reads TGTGCCAGCAGCAACAGGGTTCTCGGTCAGCCCCAGCATTTT. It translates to CASSNRVLGQPQHF.

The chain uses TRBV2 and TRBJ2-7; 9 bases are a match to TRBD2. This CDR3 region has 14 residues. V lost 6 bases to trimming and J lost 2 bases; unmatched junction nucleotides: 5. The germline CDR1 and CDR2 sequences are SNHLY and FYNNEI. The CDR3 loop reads CASSFLAGPYEQYF. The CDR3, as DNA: TGTGCCAGCAGCTTTCTAGCGGGGCCCTACGAGCAGTACTTC.

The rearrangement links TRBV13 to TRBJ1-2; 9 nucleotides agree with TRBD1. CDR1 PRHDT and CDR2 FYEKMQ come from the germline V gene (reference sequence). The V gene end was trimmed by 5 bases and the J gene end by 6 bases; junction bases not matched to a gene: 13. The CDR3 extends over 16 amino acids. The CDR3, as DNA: TGTGCCAGCAGCAACTCCGGGACAGGGTATGGTCATGGCTACACCTTC. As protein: CASSNSGTGYGHGYTF.

DNA for the CDR3: TGCGCCAGCAGTGAGTCCACACAGGGGCGTACCGGGGAGCTGTTTTTT. Translated, it gives CASSESTQGRTGELFF. V is TRBV10-1 and J is TRBJ2-2; TRBD1 aligns across 7 bases. This CDR3 contains 16 residues. Germline V gene lookup returns CDR1 WNHNN and CDR2 SYGVQD (reference sequence). V lost 0 bases and J lost 5; bases outside the gene matches: 6.